The 18 T cell receptor beta chains below all came from one sample that was sequenced in a study of human T cells and chemical hapten exposure. Time point indicated: patch test 3, about 24 weeks after DPC sensitization. Sample treatment: therapeutic diphenylcyclopropenone sensitization with weekly scalp DPC. TCRdb re-derived calls from the RACE reads in MiXCR, one entry per CDR3 protein. Among more than 70,000 distinct CDR3 sequences, roughly 11% were seen once, and the ten largest hold about 1%. The material was whole blood, obtained in connection with sensitization to the hapten diphenylcyclopropenone (DPC). The source is a woman in her twenties or thirties with alopecia areata. Some clones in this sample may be carry-over from other donors' samples.

This clonotype has more than one count but fewer than ten. The genes are TRBV18 and TRBJ1-4; unclear D gene. The length of the CDR3 is 16 residues. Germline V gene sequence: CDR1 KGHSH, CDR2 LQKENI. Deletions cut 3 bases from V and 1 base from J, with 12 bases between. The CDR3 DNA sequence: TGTGCCAGCTCACCGAGCAGGATAGAAACTAATGAAAAACTGTTTTTT. It translates to CASSPSRIETNEKLFF.

This clonotype was counted only a few times. J is TRBJ2-2 and V is TRBV29-1, with 7 bases lining up with TRBD1. CDR3 length equals 15 residues. V was pared by 5 bases and J by 7 bases, with 13 bases of the junction left unmatched. The germline V gene has CDR1 SQVTM and CDR2 ANQGSEA. The CDR3 DNA reads as TGCAGCGTTCCCCACCCAGGGGGTTCGATCGGGGAGCTGTTTTTT. It yields the protein CSVPHPGGSIGELFF.

J is TRBJ1-4 and V is TRBV7-6; D is possibly TRBD1 (5 bases). Germline CDR1 reads SGHVS; CDR2 reads FNYEAQ. V was clipped by 0 bases and J by 10 bases, with 6 bases between them. The CDR3 is made up of 12 amino acids. The CDR3 region is CASSLAGGKLFF. As DNA, the CDR3 is TGTGCCAGCAGCTTAGCGGGGGGAAAACTGTTTTTT.

This clonotype was seen ten or more times. The J gene is TRBJ1-1, the V gene TRBV29-1; D remains unclear. The CDR3 length is 11 residues. The germline V and J ends were trimmed by 4 bases and 6 bases, with 9 bases remaining between them. Germline V gives CDR1 SQVTM, CDR2 ANQGSEA. CDR3 residues: CSVVRESEAFF. As DNA, the CDR3 is TGCAGCGTTGTAAGGGAATCTGAAGCTTTCTTT.

This clonotype was recorded at least ten times. The chain carries TRBV4-3 and TRBJ1-2, with 9 bases identical to TRBD1. Germline lookup yields CDR1 LGHNA and CDR2 YSLEER. V was pared by 1 base and J by 8 bases, with 17 bases of the junction left unmatched. This CDR3 is 18 amino acids long. CDR3 loop: CASSQGTGVRGIREGYTF. The CDR3 DNA sequence: TGCGCCAGCAGCCAAGGGACAGGGGTGCGGGGTATAAGAGAAGGCTACACCTTC.

This clonotype came up many times. The CDR3 reads CASSVVADTQYF. CDR3 in DNA: TGTGCCAGCAGCGTAGTCGCAGATACGCAGTATTTT. The chain recombines TRBV9 with TRBJ2-3; unclear D gene. The CDR3 contains 12 residues. CDR1 is SGDLS, CDR2 YYNGEE, per germline. Trimming shortened V by 0 bases and J by 4 bases, and 3 bases separated the two germline ends.

There are many counts of this clonotype. V usage is TRBV11-3 and J usage is TRBJ1-1; D ambiguous. The V and J ends lost 5 bases and 4 bases respectively, with 11 bases between them. The length of the CDR3 is 13 residues. Germline lookup yields CDR1 SGHNT and CDR2 YENEEA. CDR3 nucleotide sequence: TGTGCCAGCAGCCGTACTGTAGGCACTGAAGCTTTCTTT. This translates into CASSRTVGTEAFF.

V is TRBV20-1 and J is TRBJ2-3; 11 bases match TRBD2. The V gene end was trimmed by 0 bases and the J gene end by 3 bases; junction bases not matched to a gene: 2. The CDR3 extends over 15 amino acids. Germline CDR1 and CDR2: DFQATT and SNEGSKA (reference sequence). The DNA of the CDR3 is TGCAGTGCTAGAGATCGACTAGCGGGAACAGATACGCAGTATTTT. Residues: CSARDRLAGTDTQYF.

This clonotype was detected ten times or more. This chain uses TRBV20-1 with TRBJ1-1; the D is unclear. This CDR3 spans 13 amino acids. Germline values: CDR1 DFQATT, CDR2 SNEGSKA (reference sequence). Deletions cut 5 bases from V and 1 base from J, with 11 bases between. CDR3 loop: CSAPTHSNTEAFF. The CDR3 DNA follows: TGCAGTGCTCCCACTCACTCGAACACTGAAGCTTTCTTT.

This clonotype occurred a few times. The chain has TRBV4-2 and TRBJ2-3, with TRBD2 matching 8 bases. V trimming: 4 bases; J trimming: 1 base; junction bases outside the gene matches: 10. CDR1 is LGHNA and CDR2 is YNFKEQ in the germline V gene. This CDR3 comprises 17 residues. The CDR3 DNA reads TGTGCCAGCAGCCCACGAACGGGAGCGGGGGGCACAGATACGCAGTATTTT. Translating it yields CASSPRTGAGGTDTQYF.

This clonotype was counted ten times or more. V gene TRBV19 combines with J gene TRBJ2-5, with D maybe TRBD2 (5 bases). Germline V lookup: CDR1 LNHDA, CDR2 SQIVND (reference sequence). The CDR3 contains 14 residues. V was pared by 7 bases and J by 7 bases, with 19 bases between. CDR3 sequence reads: CASTPSRGTGTQYF. The CDR3 bases are TGTGCCAGTACCCCCTCCCGGGGAACTGGGACCCAGTACTTC.

The rearrangement joins TRBV10-3 to TRBJ2-1; D tentatively fits TRBD1 or TRBD2 (5 bases each). V shed 1 base and J shed 8 bases, with 9 bases lying between them. Germline CDR1 ENHRY, CDR2 SYGVKD. The CDR3 is 13 amino acids. CDR3 residues: CAISEFRGDEQFF. The CDR3 region has the DNA TGTGCCATCAGTGAGTTTCGGGGCGATGAGCAGTTCTTC.

This clonotype has at least ten counts. This rearrangement joins TRBV27 to TRBJ2-1; 11 nucleotides line up with TRBD2. Trimming cost V 1 base and J 8 bases; bases outside gene matches: 7. CDR1 is MNHEY and CDR2 is SMNVEV in the germline V gene (reference sequence). The CDR3 length is 16 residues. The CDR3 nucleotides are TGTGCCAGCAGTTTATTAACTAGCGGGAGTAGGTATGAGCAGTTCTTC. This translates into CASSLLTSGSRYEQFF.

The J gene is TRBJ1-1, the V gene TRBV30; 8 positions agree with TRBD1. J gave up 0 bases and V 3 bases, and 9 bases lay outside the gene matches. CDR3 length: 16 residues. The germline gives CDR1 GTSNPN, CDR2 SVGIG (reference sequence). Here the CDR3 DNA reads TGTGCCTGGAGGCCAAGGACAGGGAACATGAACACTGAAGCTTTCTTT. This encodes CAWRPRTGNMNTEAFF.

In its sample, this clonotype was seen a few times. The rearrangement links TRBV3-1 to TRBJ2-5; unclear D gene. Trimming removed 0 bases at V and 2 bases at J, with 13 bases between. Per the germline V gene, CDR1 is LGHDT and CDR2 is YNNKEL (reference sequence). The CDR3 length is 16 residues. The CDR3 protein is CASSQDPTGPQETQYF. The CDR3 DNA reads as TGTGCCAGCAGCCAAGATCCCACCGGGCCGCAAGAGACCCAGTACTTC.

As for this clonotype: This could be a read error, since a much larger clone is one nucleotide away. This CDR3 reads CTTSVRQGGYEQFF. The CDR3 region has the DNA TGTACCACCAGTGTCCGTCAGGGGGGCTATGAGCAGTTCTTC. The chain has TRBV24-1 and TRBJ2-1, with D possibly matching TRBD1 (7 bases). Germline V lookup: CDR1 KGHDR, CDR2 SFDVKD. The CDR3 has 14 residues.

A few counts support this clonotype. The CDR3 loop is CASQTQGDYGYTF. As DNA, the CDR3 is TGTGCCAGTCAGACCCAGGGCGACTATGGCTACACCTTC. The rearrangement links TRBV19 to TRBJ1-2, with a tentative D call TRBD1 (5 bases). There are 13 residues in the CDR3. Per germline, CDR1 LNHDA and CDR2 SQIVND (reference sequence). Trimming stripped 8 bases from V and 3 bases from J, with 13 bases between.

This clonotype showed up many times. This chain uses TRBV6-2 or TRBV6-3 with TRBJ1-1; D unclear. This CDR3 contains 12 residues. Germline V CDR1 and CDR2: MNHEY, SVGEGT. V lost 7 bases to trimming and J lost 8 bases, with 14 bases between them. As DNA, the CDR3 is TGTGCCAGCACCAGGACCCTTACCGAAGCTTTCTTT. Amino acid sequence: CASTRTLTEAFF.